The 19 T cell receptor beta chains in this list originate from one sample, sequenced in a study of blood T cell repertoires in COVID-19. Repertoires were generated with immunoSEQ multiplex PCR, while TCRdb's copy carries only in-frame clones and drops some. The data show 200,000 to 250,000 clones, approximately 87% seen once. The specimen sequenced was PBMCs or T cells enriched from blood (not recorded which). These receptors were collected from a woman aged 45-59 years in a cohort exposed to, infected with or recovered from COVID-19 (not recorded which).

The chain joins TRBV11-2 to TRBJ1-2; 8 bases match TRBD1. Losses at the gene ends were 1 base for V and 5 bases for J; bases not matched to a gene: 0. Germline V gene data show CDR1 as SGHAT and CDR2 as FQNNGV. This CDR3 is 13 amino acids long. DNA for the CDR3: TGTGCCAGCAGCTTAGGGACAGGGTATGGCTACACCTTC. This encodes CASSLGTGYGYTF.

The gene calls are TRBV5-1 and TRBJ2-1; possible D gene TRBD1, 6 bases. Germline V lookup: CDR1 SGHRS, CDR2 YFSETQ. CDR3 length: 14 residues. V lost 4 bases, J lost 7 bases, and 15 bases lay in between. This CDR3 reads CASSPPGVGNEQFF. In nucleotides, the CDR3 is TGCGCCAGCAGCCCTCCAGGGGTCGGGAATGAGCAGTTCTTC. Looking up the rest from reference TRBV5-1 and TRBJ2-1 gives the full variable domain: KAGVTQTPRYLIKTRGQQVTLSCSPISGHRSVSWYQQTPGQGLQFLFEYFSETQRNKGNFPGRFSGRQFSNSRSEMNVSTLELGDSALYLCASSPPGVGNEQFFGPGTRLTVL.

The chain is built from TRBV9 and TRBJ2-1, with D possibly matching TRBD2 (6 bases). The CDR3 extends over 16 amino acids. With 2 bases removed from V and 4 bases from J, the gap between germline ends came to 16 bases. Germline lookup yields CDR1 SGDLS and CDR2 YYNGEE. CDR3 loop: CASSVGKWGDYNEQFF. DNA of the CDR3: TGTGCCAGCAGCGTTGGAAAGTGGGGGGATTACAATGAGCAGTTCTTC.

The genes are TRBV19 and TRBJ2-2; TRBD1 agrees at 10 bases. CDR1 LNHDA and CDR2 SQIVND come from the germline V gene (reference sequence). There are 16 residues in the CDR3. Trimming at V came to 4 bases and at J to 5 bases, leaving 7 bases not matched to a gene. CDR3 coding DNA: TGTGCCAGTAGTACGACGGGACAGGGGCGTACCGGGGAGCTGTTTTTT. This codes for CASSTTGQGRTGELFF.

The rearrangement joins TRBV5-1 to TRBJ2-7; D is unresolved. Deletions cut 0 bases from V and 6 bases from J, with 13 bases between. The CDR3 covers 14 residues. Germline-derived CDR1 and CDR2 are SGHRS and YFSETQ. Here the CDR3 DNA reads TGCGCCAGCAGCTTGGAAGGCATCTCGGGCGAGCAGTACTTC. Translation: CASSLEGISGEQYF.

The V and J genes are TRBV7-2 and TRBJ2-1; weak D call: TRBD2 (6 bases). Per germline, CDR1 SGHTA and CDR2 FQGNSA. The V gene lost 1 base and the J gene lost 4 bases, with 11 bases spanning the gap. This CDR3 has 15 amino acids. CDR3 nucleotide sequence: TGTGCCAGCAGCTTAGATCGGGCGGGGTACAATGAGCAGTTCTTC. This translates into CASSLDRAGYNEQFF.

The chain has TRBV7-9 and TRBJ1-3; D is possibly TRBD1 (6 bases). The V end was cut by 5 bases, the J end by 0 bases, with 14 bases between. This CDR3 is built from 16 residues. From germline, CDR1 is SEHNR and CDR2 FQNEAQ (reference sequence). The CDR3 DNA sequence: TGTGCCAGCAGCCTCTTTACAGGGAGCTCTGGAAACACCATATATTTT. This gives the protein CASSLFTGSSGNTIYF.

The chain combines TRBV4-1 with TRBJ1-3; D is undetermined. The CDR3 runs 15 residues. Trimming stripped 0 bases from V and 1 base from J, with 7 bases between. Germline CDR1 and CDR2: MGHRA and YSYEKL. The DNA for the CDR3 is TGCGCCAGCAGCCAAGATGTGGCTTCTGGAAACACCATATATTTT. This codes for CASSQDVASGNTIYF.

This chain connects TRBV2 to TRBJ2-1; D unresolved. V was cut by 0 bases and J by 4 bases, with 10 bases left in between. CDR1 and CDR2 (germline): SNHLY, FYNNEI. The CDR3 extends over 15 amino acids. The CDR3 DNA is TGTGCCAGCAGTGAAGCGGCAGTCGGGTACAATGAGCAGTTCTTC. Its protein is CASSEAAVGYNEQFF.

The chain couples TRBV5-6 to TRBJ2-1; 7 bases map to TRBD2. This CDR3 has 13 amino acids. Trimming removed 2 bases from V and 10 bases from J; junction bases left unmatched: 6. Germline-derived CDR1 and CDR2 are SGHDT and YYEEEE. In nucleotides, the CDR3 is TGTGCCAGCAGCTTTGGTGAGCGGGGCGAGCAGTTCTTC. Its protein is CASSFGERGEQFF.

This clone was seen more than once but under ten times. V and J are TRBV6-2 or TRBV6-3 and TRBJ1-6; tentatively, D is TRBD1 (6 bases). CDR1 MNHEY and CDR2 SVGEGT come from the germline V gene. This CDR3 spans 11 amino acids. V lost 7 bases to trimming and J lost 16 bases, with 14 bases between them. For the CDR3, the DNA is TGTGCCAGCACCCCGGGACACCGTCTCCACTTT. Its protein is CASTPGHRLHF.

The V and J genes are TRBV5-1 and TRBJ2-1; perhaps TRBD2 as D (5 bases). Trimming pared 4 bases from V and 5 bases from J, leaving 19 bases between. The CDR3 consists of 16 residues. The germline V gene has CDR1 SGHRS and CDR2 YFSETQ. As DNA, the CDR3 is TGCGCCAGCAGCGGACGACCTCAGGACGGGAACAATGAGCAGTTCTTC. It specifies CASSGRPQDGNNEQFF.

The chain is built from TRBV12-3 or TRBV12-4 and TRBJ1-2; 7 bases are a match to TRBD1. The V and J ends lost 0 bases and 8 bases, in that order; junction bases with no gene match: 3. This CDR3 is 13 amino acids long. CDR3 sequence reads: CASSLATGNGYTF. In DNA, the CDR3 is TGTGCCAGCAGTTTAGCGACAGGGAACGGCTACACCTTC.

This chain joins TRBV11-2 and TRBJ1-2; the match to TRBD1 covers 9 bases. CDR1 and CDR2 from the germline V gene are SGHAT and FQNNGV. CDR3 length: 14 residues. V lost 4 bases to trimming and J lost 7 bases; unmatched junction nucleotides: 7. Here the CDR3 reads CASSSRDRVGGYTF. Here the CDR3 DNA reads TGTGCCAGCAGCTCAAGGGACAGGGTGGGTGGCTACACCTTC.

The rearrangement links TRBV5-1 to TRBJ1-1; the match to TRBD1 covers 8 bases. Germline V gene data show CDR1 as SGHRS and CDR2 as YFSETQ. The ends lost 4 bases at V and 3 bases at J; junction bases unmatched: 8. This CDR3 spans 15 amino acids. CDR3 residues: CASSPDRVLYTEAFF. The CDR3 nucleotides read TGCGCCAGCAGCCCGGACAGGGTGTTGTACACTGAAGCTTTCTTT.

The CDR3 protein is CASRTGGDYGYTF. In nucleotides, the CDR3 is TGTGCCAGCAGAACAGGGGGGGACTATGGCTACACCTTC. The chain couples TRBV28 to TRBJ1-2; 8 nucleotides line up with TRBD1. Germline V gene data show CDR1 as MDHEN and CDR2 as SYDVKM. This CDR3 spans 13 amino acids. V lost 6 bases, J lost 3 bases, and 3 bases stayed unmatched.

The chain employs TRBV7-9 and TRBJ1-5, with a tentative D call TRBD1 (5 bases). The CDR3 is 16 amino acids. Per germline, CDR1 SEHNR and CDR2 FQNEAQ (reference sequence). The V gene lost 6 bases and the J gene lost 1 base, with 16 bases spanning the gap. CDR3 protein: CASSSTLGGSNQPQHF. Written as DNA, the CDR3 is TGTGCCAGCAGTTCCACCCTGGGGGGGAGCAATCAGCCCCAGCATTTT.

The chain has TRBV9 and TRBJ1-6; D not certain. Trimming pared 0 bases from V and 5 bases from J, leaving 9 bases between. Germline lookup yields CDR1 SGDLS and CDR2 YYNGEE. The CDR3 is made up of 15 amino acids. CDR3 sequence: CASSVATRNNSPLHF. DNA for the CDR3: TGTGCCAGCAGCGTAGCTACGAGAAATAATTCACCCCTCCACTTT.

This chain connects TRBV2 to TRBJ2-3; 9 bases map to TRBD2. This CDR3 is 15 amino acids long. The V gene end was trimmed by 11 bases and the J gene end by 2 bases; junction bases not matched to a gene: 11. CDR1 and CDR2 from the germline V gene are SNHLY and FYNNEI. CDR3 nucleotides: TGTGCCTGTCGACTAGCGGCAAGACCCACAGATACGCAGTATTTT. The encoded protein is CACRLAARPTDTQYF.